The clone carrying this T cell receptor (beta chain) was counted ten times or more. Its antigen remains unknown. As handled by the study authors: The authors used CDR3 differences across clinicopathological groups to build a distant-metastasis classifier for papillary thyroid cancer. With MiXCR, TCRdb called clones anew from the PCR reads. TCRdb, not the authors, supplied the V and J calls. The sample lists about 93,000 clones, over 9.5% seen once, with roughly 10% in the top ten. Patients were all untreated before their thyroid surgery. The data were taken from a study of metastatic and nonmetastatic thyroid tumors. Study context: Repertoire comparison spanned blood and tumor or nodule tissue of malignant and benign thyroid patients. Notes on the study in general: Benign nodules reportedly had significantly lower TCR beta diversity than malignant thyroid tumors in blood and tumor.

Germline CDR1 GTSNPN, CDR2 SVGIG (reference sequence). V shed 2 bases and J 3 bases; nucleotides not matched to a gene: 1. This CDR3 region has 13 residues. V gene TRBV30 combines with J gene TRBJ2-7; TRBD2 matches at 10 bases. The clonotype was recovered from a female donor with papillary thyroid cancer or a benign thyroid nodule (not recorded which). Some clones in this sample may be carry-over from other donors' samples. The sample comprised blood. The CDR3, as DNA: TGTGCCTGGAGTTCTAGCGGGGGCTACGAGCAGTACTTC. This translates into CAWSSSGGYEQYF. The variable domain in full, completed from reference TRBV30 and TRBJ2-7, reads SQTIHQWPATLVQPVGSPLSLECTVEGTSNPNLYWYRQAAGRGLQLLFYSVGIGQISSEVPQNLSASRPQDRQFILSSKKLLLSDSGFYLCAWSSSGGYEQYFGPGTRLTVT.